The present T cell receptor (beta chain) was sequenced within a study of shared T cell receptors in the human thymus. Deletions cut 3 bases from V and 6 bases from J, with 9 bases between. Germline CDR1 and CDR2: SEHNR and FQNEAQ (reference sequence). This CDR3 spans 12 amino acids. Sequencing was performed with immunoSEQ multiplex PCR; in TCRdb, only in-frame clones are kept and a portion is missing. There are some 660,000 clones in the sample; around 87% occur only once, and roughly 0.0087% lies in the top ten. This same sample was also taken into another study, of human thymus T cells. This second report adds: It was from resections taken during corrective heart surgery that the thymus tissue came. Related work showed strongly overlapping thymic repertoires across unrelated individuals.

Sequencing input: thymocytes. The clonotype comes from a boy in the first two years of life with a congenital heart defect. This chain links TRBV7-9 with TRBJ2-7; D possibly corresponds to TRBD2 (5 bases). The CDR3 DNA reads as TGTGCCAGCAGCTTCTCGGACTGCGAGCAGTACTTC. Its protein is CASSFSDCEQYF.